This T cell receptor (beta chain) was sequenced during a study of blood T cell repertoires in COVID-19. This CDR3 region has 14 residues. Germline V gene data show CDR1 as LGHNA and CDR2 as YNFKEQ. Trimming pared 0 bases from V and 1 base from J, leaving 6 bases between. Sequencing used immunoSEQ multiplex PCR; TCRdb keeps in-frame clones, though not all of them. The sample lists about 160,000 clones; over 80% were seen once. What was sequenced was peripheral blood. The rearrangement uses TRBV4-2 and TRBJ1-1; D is ambiguous. The sequence was collected from a woman aged 60 to 75 who had recovered from COVID-19. The CDR3 region has the DNA TGTGCCAGCAGCCAAGAGCGACAGAACACTGAAGCTTTCTTT. It encodes CASSQERQNTEAFF.